A single sample gave rise to the 9 T cell receptor beta chains below, sequenced in a study of T-cell memory formation after mild COVID-19. TCRdb re-called the 5' RACE reads through MiXCR, storing one row per CDR3 protein. There are hundreds of thousands of distinct CDR3 sequences in the sample; roughly 13% occur only once, and 20% to 25% lies in the top ten. Source material: PBMCs or a T cell subset sorted from them (not recorded which). These receptor sequences come from a man between 18 and 35 years old who had mild COVID-19 (a few samples of this study predate the infection). Cell type and time point are not known.

There are a few counts of this clonotype. The V and J genes are TRBV4-1 and TRBJ1-1, with a tentative D call TRBD1 (5 bases). The CDR3 length is 13 residues. With 1 base removed from V and 5 bases from J, the gap between germline ends came to 8 bases. Germline CDR1 is MGHRA and CDR2 is YSYEKL. The CDR3 DNA sequence: TGCGCCAGCAGCCAAGTTTCAGGGACTGAAGCTTTCTTT. Its translation is CASSQVSGTEAFF.

This clonotype was seen at least ten times. The rearrangement uses TRBV5-1 and TRBJ2-1; D is undetermined. V dropped 3 bases and J dropped 4 bases, with 11 bases sitting between them. The V gene's germline CDR1 is SGHRS and CDR2 YFSETQ. The CDR3 covers 14 residues. The CDR3 spells CASSSVSYYNEQFF. CDR3 coding DNA: TGCGCCAGCAGCTCCGTCTCGTATTACAATGAGCAGTTCTTC.

The sample holds many counts of this clonotype. This rearrangement joins TRBV7-6 to TRBJ2-7, with 13 bases fitting TRBD2. The CDR3 extends over 16 amino acids. Germline V gives CDR1 SGHVS, CDR2 FNYEAQ. The trim removed 6 bases at V and 6 bases at J, leaving 11 bases unmatched. CDR3 loop: CASSQSPGLAGLEQYF. CDR3 sequence (DNA): TGTGCCAGCAGTCAGTCCCCGGGACTAGCGGGGCTCGAGCAGTACTTC.

This clonotype was recorded a few times. The CDR3 nucleotides are TGTGCCAGCAGCTTAACGACGGTGGCCTACGAGCAGTACTTC. Translated, it gives CASSLTTVAYEQYF. The chain is built from TRBV7-2 and TRBJ2-7; no clear D gene. V was clipped by 2 bases and J by 2 bases, with 10 bases between them. The V gene's germline CDR1 is SGHTA and CDR2 FQGNSA. This CDR3 is built from 14 residues.

V gene TRBV29-1 combines with J gene TRBJ2-3; 8 bases align to TRBD1. Germline CDR1 is SQVTM and CDR2 is ANQGSEA. V was pared by 4 bases and J by 4 bases, with 4 bases of the junction left unmatched. This CDR3 is built from 13 residues. CDR3 region: CSVGRGRPDTQYF. The CDR3 DNA reads TGCAGCGTTGGCAGGGGGCGCCCAGATACGCAGTATTTT.

The V and J genes are TRBV5-1 and TRBJ1-1; 7 bases line up with TRBD1. The V gene end was trimmed by 4 bases and the J gene end by 5 bases; junction bases not matched to a gene: 8. The CDR3 totals 14 residues. The germline CDR1 and CDR2 sequences are SGHRS and YFSETQ. CDR3 DNA: TGCGCCAGCAGCCCCCAGGGGGGGTGGACTGAAGCTTTCTTT. Its protein is CASSPQGGWTEAFF.

The chain is built from TRBV7-6 and TRBJ2-2, with 11 bases matching TRBD1. Germline CDR1 is SGHVS and CDR2 is FNYEAQ. J lost 7 bases, V lost 4 bases, and 5 bases had no gene match. CDR3 length: 15 amino acids. The CDR3 is CASSWTGGAGGELFF. The CDR3 DNA sequence: TGTGCCAGCAGCTGGACAGGGGGCGCGGGCGGGGAGCTGTTTTTT. Combining the CDR3 with reference TRBV7-6 and TRBJ2-2 gives the whole variable domain GAGVSQSPRYKVTKRGQDVALRCDPISGHVSLYWYRQALGQGPEFLTYFNYEAQQDKSGLPNDRFSAERPEGSISTLTIQRTEQRDSAMYRCASSWTGGAGGELFFGEGSRLTVL.

V gene TRBV7-9 combines with J gene TRBJ2-5; D uncertain. V shed 3 bases and J shed 4 bases, with 12 bases lying between them. The CDR3 totals 14 residues. The germline gives CDR1 SEHNR, CDR2 FQNEAQ (reference sequence). CDR3 sequence (DNA): TGTGCCAGCAGCTTGGACGGTCAACGAGAGACCCAGTACTTC. It specifies CASSLDGQRETQYF.

This clonotype appeared a few times. The gene calls are TRBV9 and TRBJ1-1; 8 bases fit TRBD1. This CDR3 spans 15 amino acids. The V and J ends lost 0 bases and 0 bases, in that order; junction bases with no gene match: 1. The germline V gene encodes CDR1 SGDLS and CDR2 YYNGEE. The CDR3 loop reads CASSVGQGLNTEAFF. CDR3 in DNA: TGTGCCAGCAGCGTAGGACAGGGGTTGAACACTGAAGCTTTCTTT. Based on the CDR3 plus reference TRBV9 and TRBJ1-1, the full variable domain is DSGVTQTPKHLITATGQRVTLRCSPRSGDLSVYWYQQSLDQGLQFLIQYYNGEERAKGNILERFSAQQFPDLHSELNLSSLELGDSALYFCASSVGQGLNTEAFFGQGTRLTVV.